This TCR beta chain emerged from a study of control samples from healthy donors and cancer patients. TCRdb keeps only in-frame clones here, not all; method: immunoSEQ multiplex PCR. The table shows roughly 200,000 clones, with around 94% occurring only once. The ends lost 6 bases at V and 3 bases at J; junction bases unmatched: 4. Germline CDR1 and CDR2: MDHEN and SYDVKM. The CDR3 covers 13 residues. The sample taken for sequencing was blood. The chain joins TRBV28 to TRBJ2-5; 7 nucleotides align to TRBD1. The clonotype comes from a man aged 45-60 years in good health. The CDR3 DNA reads TGTGCCAGCAGAGCAGGGGGAGAAGAGACCCAGTACTTC. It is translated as CASRAGGEETQYF. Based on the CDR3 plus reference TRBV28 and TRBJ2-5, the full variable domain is DVKVTQSSRYLVKRTGEKVFLECVQDMDHENMFWYRQDPGLGLRLIYFSYDVKMKEKGDIPEGYSVSREKKERFSLILESASTNQTSMYLCASRAGGEETQYFGPGTRLLVL.